This T cell receptor (beta chain) was retrieved from a study of identical twins. Study findings and constraints: Out-of-frame alpha sequences common to twins were enriched for low generation probability. Twins shared beta out-of-frame sequences in excess, but this excess was weaker.

This clonotype was seen more than once but under ten times. Antigen: not known. CDR1 is DFQATT and CDR2 is SNEGSKA in the germline V gene (reference sequence). Deletions cut 8 bases from V and 2 bases from J, with 22 bases between. The CDR3 is made up of 16 amino acids. TCRdb fed the 5' RACE reads into MiXCR, producing one record per CDR3 protein. The sample includes about 450,000 distinct CDR3 sequences, 18% of them seen just once. Sequencing used naive T cells sorted from blood. V usage is TRBV20-1 and J usage is TRBJ2-1; D unclear. The TCR comes from a man aged 50 to 59 in good health. The chain's CDR3 is CSSARDLGSPYNEQFF. The CDR3 DNA follows: TGCAGTAGTGCTAGGGATTTGGGTAGTCCCTACAATGAGCAGTTCTTC.